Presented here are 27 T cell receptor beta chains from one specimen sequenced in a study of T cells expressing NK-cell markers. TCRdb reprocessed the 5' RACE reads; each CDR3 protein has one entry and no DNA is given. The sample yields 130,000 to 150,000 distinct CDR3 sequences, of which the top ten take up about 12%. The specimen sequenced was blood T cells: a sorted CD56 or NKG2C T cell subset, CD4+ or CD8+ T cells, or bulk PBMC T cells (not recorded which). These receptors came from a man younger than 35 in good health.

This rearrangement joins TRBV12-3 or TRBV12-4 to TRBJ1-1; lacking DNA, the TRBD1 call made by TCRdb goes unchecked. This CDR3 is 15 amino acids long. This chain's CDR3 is CASSYAPGVRAEAFF.

CDR3 amino acids: CASSLNDRGDGELFF. The chain is built from TRBV12-3 or TRBV12-4 and TRBJ2-2; TCRdb returns TRBD1, unconfirmable since there is no DNA. The CDR3 covers 15 residues.

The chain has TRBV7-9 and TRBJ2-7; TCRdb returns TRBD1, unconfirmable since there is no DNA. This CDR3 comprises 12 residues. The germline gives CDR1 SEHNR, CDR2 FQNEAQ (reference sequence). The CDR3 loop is CASSLVGDEQYF.

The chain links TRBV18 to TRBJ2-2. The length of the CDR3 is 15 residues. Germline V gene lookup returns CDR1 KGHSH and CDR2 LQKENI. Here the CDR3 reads CASSPPGGYTGELFF.

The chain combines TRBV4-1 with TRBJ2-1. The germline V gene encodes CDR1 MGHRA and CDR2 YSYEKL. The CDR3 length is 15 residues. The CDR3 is CASSHDYSSYNEQFF.

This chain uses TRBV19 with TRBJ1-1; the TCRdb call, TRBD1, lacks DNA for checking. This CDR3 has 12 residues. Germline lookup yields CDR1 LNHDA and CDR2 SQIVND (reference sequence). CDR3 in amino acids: CASRGENTEAFF.

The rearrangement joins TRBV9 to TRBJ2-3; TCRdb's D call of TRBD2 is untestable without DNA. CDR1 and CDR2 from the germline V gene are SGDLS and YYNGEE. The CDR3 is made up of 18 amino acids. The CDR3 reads CASSVGFSGTRSTDTQYF.

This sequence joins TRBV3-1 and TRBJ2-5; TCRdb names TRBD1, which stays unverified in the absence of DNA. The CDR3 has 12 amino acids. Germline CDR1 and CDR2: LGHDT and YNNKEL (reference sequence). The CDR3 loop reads CARPDSQETQYF.

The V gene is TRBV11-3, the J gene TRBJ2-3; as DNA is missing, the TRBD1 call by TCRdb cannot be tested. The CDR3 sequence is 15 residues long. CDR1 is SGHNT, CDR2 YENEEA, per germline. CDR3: CASSSWGGSTDTQYF.

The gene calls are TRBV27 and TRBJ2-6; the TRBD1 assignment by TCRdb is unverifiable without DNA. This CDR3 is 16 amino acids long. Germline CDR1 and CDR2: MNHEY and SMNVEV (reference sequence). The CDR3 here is CASSLVSGAGANVLTF.

CDR3 sequence reads: CASSLAVRDLIYEQYF. This rearrangement joins TRBV27 to TRBJ2-7; TCRdb designates TRBD2, a call that cannot be tested without DNA. CDR3 length: 16 amino acids. Looked up from germline, CDR1 is MNHEY and CDR2 is SMNVEV (reference sequence).

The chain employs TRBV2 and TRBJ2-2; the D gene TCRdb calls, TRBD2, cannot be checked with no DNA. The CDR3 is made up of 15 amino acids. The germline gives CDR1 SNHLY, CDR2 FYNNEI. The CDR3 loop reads CASSATSGGPGELFF.

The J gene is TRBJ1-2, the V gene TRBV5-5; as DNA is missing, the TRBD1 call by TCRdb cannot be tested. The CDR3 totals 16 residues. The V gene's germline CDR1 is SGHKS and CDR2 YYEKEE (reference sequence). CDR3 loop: CASSLQGAQSNYGYTF.

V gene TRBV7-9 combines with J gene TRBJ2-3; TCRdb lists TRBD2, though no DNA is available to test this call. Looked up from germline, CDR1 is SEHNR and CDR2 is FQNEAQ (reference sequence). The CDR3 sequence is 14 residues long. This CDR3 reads CAILGGDVWNTQYF.

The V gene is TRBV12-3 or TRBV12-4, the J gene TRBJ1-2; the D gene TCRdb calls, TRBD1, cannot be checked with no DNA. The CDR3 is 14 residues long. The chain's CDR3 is CASSLETGYYGYTF.

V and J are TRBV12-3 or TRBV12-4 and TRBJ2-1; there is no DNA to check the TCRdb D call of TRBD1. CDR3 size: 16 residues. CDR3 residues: CASSLPHGGLNNEQFF.

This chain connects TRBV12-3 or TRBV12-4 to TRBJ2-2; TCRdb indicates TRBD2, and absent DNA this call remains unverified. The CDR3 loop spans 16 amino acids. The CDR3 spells CASSFSGPRGTGELFF.

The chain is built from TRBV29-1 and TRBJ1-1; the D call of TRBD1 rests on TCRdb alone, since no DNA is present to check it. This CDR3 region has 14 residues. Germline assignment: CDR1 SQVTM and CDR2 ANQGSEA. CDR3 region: CSVEDSGTAIEAFF.

The CDR3 sequence: CASSYDSYEQYF. The chain joins TRBV6-5 to TRBJ2-7; TCRdb returns TRBD1, unconfirmable since there is no DNA. The CDR3 is 12 residues long. CDR1 and CDR2 (germline): MNHEY, SVGAGI.

CDR3 residues: CASSLDAPPEAFF. The chain recombines TRBV11-2 with TRBJ1-1; TCRdb's D gene call, TRBD1, goes unchecked for lack of DNA. The CDR3 has 13 amino acids. Germline values: CDR1 SGHAT, CDR2 FQNNGV.

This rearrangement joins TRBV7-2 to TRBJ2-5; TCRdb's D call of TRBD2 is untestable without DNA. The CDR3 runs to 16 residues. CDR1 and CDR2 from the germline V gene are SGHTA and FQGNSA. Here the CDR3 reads CASSLWSSGEAETQYF. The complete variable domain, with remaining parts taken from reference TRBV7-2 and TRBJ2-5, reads GAGVSQSPSNKVTEKGKDVELRCDPISGHTALYWYRQSLGQGLEFLIYFQGNSAPDKSGLPSDRFSAERTGGSVSTLTIQRTQQEDSAVYLCASSLWSSGEAETQYFGPGTRLLVL.

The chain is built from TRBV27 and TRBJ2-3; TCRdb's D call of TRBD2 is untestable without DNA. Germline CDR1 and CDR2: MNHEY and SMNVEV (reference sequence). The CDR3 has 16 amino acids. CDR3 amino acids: CASSVRTSGRPDTQYF.

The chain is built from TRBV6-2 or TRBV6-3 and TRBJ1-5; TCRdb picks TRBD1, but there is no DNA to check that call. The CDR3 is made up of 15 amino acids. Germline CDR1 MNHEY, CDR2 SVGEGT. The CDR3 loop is CASTTGFASNQPQHF.

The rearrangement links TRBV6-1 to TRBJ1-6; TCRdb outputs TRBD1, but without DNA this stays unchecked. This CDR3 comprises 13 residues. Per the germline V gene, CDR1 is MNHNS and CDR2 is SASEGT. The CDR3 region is CASSDWDRAPLHF.

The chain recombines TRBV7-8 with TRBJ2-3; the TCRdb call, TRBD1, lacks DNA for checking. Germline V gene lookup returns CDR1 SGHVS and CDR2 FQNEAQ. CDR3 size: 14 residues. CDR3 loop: CASSSGGGGDTQYF.

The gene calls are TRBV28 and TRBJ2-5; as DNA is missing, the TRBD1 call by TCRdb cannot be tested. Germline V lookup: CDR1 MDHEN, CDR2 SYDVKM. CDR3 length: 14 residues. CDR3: CASLPGTGIETQYF. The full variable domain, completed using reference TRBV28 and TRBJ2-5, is DVKVTQSSRYLVKRTGEKVFLECVQDMDHENMFWYRQDPGLGLRLIYFSYDVKMKEKGDIPEGYSVSREKKERFSLILESASTNQTSMYLCASLPGTGIETQYFGPGTRLLVL.

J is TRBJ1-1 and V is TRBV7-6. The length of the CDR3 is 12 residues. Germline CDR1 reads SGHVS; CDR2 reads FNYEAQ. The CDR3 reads CASSLGAGEAFF.